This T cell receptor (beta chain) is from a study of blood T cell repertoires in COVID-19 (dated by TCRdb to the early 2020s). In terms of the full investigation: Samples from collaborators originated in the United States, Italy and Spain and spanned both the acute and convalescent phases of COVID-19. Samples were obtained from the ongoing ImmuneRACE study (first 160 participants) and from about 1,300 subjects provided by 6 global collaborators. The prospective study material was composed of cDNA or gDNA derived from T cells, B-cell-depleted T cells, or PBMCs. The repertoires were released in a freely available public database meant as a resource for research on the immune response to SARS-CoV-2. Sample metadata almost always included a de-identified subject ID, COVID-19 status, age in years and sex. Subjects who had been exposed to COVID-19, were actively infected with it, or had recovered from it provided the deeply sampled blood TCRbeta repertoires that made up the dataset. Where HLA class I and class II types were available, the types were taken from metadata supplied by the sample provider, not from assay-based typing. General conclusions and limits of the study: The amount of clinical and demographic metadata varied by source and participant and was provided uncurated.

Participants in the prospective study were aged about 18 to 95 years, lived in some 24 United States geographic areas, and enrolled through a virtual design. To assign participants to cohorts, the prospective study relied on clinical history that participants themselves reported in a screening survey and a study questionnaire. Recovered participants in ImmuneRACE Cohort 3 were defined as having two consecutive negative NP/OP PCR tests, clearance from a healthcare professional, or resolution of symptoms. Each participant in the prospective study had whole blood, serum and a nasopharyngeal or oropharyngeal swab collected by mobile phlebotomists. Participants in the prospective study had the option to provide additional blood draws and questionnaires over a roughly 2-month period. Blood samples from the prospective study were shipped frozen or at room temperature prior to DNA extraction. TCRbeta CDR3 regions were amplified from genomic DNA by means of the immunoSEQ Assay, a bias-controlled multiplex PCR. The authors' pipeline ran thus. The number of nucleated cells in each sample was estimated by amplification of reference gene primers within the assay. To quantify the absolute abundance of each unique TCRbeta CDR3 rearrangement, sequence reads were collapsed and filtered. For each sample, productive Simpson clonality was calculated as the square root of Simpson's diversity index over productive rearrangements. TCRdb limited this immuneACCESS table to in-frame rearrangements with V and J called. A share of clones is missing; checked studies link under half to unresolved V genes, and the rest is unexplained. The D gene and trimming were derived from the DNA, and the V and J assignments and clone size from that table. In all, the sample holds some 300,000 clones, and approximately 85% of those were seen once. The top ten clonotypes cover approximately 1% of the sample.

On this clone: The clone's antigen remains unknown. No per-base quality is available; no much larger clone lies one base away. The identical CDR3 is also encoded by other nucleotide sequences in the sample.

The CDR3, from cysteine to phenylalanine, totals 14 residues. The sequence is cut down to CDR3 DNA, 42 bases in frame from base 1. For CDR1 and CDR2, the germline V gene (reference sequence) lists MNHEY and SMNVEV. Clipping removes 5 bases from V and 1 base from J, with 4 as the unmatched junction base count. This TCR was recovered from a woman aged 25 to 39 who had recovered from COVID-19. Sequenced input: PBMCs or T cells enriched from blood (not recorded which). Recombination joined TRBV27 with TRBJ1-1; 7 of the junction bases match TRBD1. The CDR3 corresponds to CASSLSGGNTEAFF. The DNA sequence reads TGTGCCAGCAGTCTCTCAGGGGGGAACACTGAAGCTTTCTTT.